What follows are 31 T cell receptor beta chains derived from one specimen sequenced in a study of blood T cells in healthy people across ages. A sample-barcoded 5' primer and a J-beta primer mix were used in a second PCR of roughly 6 to 11 cycles. TCRdb independently ran MiXCR on the 5' RACE reads; one entry per CDR3 protein. The sample lists roughly 680,000 distinct CDR3 sequences; 52% were seen once. Sequencing used blood. The source is a woman older than 75 in good health.

This clonotype appeared many times. The V call is TRBV10-3, the J call TRBJ2-1, with TRBD1 matching 7 bases. Germline-derived CDR1 and CDR2 are ENHRY and SYGVKD. Trimming removed 6 bases from V and 9 bases from J; junction bases left unmatched: 8. This CDR3 comprises 13 residues. Written as DNA, the CDR3 is TGTGCCATCAGCACGACAGGGATCACTGAGCAGTTCTTC. Translated: CAISTTGITEQFF.

The gene calls are TRBV20-1 and TRBJ1-2; tentative D call: TRBD1 (6 bases). V was clipped by 1 base and J by 0 bases, with 12 bases between them. The CDR3 contains 15 residues. Germline CDR1 and CDR2: DFQATT and SNEGSKA (reference sequence). CDR3: CSARGQGKTNYGYTF. The CDR3 nucleotides read TGCAGTGCTAGAGGGCAGGGGAAAACTAACTATGGCTACACCTTC.

This clonotype was picked up one time. This rearrangement joins TRBV12-3 or TRBV12-4 to TRBJ2-1, with D hard to call. The ends were cut back, 5 bases at V and 9 bases at J, with 14 bases in the middle. This CDR3 region has 13 residues. DNA for the CDR3: TGTGCCAGCAGTCACACTGTGGGATGTGAGCAGTTCTTC. Translation: CASSHTVGCEQFF.

V gene TRBV29-1 combines with J gene TRBJ2-3; maybe TRBD1 (6 bases). Trimming cost V 6 bases and J 4 bases, with 14 bases left between them. The CDR3 is 13 residues long. Germline CDR1 is SQVTM and CDR2 is ANQGSEA. The DNA for the CDR3 is TGCAGCGTGACCGATACAGGGTCAGATACGCAGTATTTT. Residues: CSVTDTGSDTQYF.

This clonotype was seen many times. The V call is TRBV7-2, the J call TRBJ1-4; D remains unclear. This CDR3 comprises 15 residues. V gave up 6 bases and J gave up 7 bases, with 18 bases separating them. Germline V gene lookup returns CDR1 SGHTA and CDR2 FQGNSA. The CDR3 is CASRLRGRVSEKLFF. The CDR3 DNA follows: TGTGCCAGCAGACTGCGAGGACGGGTCAGTGAAAAACTGTTTTTT. The variable domain in full, with the rest retrieved from reference TRBV7-2 and TRBJ1-4, is GAGVSQSPSNKVTEKGKDVELRCDPISGHTALYWYRQSLGQGLEFLIYFQGNSAPDKSGLPSDRFSAERTGGSVSTLTIQRTQQEDSAVYLCASRLRGRVSEKLFFGSGTQLSVL.

This chain connects TRBV10-3 to TRBJ1-2; 7 nucleotides agree with TRBD1. The V and J ends lost 7 bases and 4 bases, in that order; junction bases with no gene match: 6. Per the germline V gene, CDR1 is ENHRY and CDR2 is SYGVKD. This CDR3 has 13 residues. The CDR3 nucleotides are TGTGCCATCACCACAGGGGATTCCTATGGCTACACCTTC. It translates to CAITTGDSYGYTF.

This rearrangement joins TRBV6-1 to TRBJ2-5; D is perhaps TRBD2 (6 bases). Trimming removed 2 bases at V and 11 bases at J, with 24 bases between. Germline-derived CDR1 and CDR2 are MNHNS and SASEGT. This CDR3 comprises 16 residues. The CDR3 protein is CASSERRVGTYNEQYF. The CDR3 DNA reads TGTGCCAGCAGTGAACGGAGGGTGGGGACCTACAATGAGCAGTACTTC.

To note about this clonotype: A read error is possible here, since a much larger clone lies one base away. The V and J genes are TRBV5-1 and TRBJ2-3; D is uncertain. Trimming left V 1 base short and J 4 bases short, with 7 bases between. This CDR3 contains 13 residues. From germline, CDR1 is SGHRS and CDR2 YFSETQ. CDR3 coding DNA: TGCGCCAGCAGCTTGATCCCGGCAGATACGCAGTATTTT. Its protein product is CASSLIPADTQYF.

This clonotype was picked up many times. The V and J genes are TRBV6-6 and TRBJ2-5; 8 bases map to TRBD1. V trimming: 6 bases; J trimming: 1 base; junction bases outside the gene matches: 4. Germline CDR1 MNHNY, CDR2 SVGAGI (reference sequence). The CDR3 covers 14 residues. CDR3: CASRSTGVQETQYF. CDR3 bases: TGTGCCAGCAGGTCGACAGGGGTCCAAGAGACCCAGTACTTC.

The chain combines TRBV4-1 with TRBJ1-2; D not certain. The V end lost 4 bases, the J end lost 3 bases, and 24 bases lay between the germline ends. There are 18 residues in the CDR3. CDR1 is MGHRA and CDR2 is YSYEKL in the germline V gene. The CDR3 bases are TGCGCCAGCAGCCCCCCGGATGCAGGCGAATGGCTTTACTATGGCTACACCTTC. Residues: CASSPPDAGEWLYYGYTF.

This clonotype was picked up many times. The chain is built from TRBV5-1 and TRBJ2-7; D might be TRBD2 (5 bases). Germline lookup yields CDR1 SGHRS and CDR2 YFSETQ. The CDR3 is made up of 16 amino acids. The ends were cut back, 0 bases at V and 2 bases at J, with 15 bases in the middle. The CDR3 is CASSLGSGGNTYEQYF. The CDR3 nucleotides are TGCGCCAGCAGCTTGGGAAGCGGTGGTAACACCTACGAGCAGTACTTC.

V is TRBV7-9 and J is TRBJ1-4, with 11 positions matching TRBD1. The V gene's germline CDR1 is SEHNR and CDR2 FQNEAQ (reference sequence). CDR3 length: 17 residues. The J segment lost 0 bases and the V segment lost 5 bases, leaving 5 bases of the junction unmatched. CDR3 region: CASSPGTGGTTNEKLFF. In DNA form, the CDR3 reads TGTGCCAGCAGCCCAGGGACAGGGGGAACAACTAATGAAAAACTGTTTTTT.

This clonotype has a count of ten or more. The gene calls are TRBV5-1 and TRBJ1-1; TRBD1 might be the D (5 bases). The CDR3 contains 14 residues. Germline-derived CDR1 and CDR2 are SGHRS and YFSETQ. V lost 2 bases to trimming and J lost 0 bases, with 8 bases between them. The CDR3: CASSLGTLNTEAFF. Here the CDR3 DNA reads TGCGCCAGCAGCTTAGGGACCTTGAACACTGAAGCTTTCTTT.

Points on this clonotype: An end of the junction differs from the germline gene, which may be a read error. The CDR3 loop is CASSPRGVGTYGYTF. Written as DNA, the CDR3 is TGTGCTAGCAGCCCACGAGGGGTCGGGACGTATGGCTACACCTTC. This sequence joins TRBV7-2 and TRBJ1-2; possibly TRBD1 for D (5 bases). There are 15 residues in the CDR3. Germline values: CDR1 SGHTA, CDR2 FQGNSA.

This sequence joins TRBV5-1 and TRBJ2-1, with no clear D. With 3 bases removed from V and 8 bases from J, the gap between germline ends came to 12 bases. The CDR3 runs 13 residues. Germline loops: CDR1 SGHRS, CDR2 YFSETQ. The CDR3 reads CASSSEPADEQFF. DNA for the CDR3: TGCGCCAGCAGCTCAGAGCCGGCTGATGAGCAGTTCTTC.

The chain employs TRBV28 and TRBJ1-4; D ambiguous. Germline lookup yields CDR1 MDHEN and CDR2 SYDVKM. V dropped 2 bases and J dropped 8 bases, with 18 bases sitting between them. The CDR3 is 16 amino acids. CDR3: CASSLKGQTRGEKLFF. In DNA form, the CDR3 reads TGTGCCAGCAGTTTAAAGGGCCAAACCCGGGGAGAAAAACTGTTTTTT. Supplemented by reference TRBV28 and TRBJ1-4, the full variable domain reads DVKVTQSSRYLVKRTGEKVFLECVQDMDHENMFWYRQDPGLGLRLIYFSYDVKMKEKGDIPEGYSVSREKKERFSLILESASTNQTSMYLCASSLKGQTRGEKLFFGSGTQLSVL.

The chain has TRBV4-2 and TRBJ2-7; 7 bases agree with TRBD1. Germline V gene data show CDR1 as LGHNA and CDR2 as YNFKEQ. There are 16 residues in the CDR3. J was trimmed by 2 bases and V by 4 bases; bases with no gene match: 11. The CDR3 sequence: CASSLTAGTVAYEQYF. In DNA, the CDR3 is TGTGCCAGCAGCCTTACCGCTGGGACAGTAGCCTACGAGCAGTACTTC.

The J gene is TRBJ2-7, the V gene TRBV28, with 10 nucleotides matching TRBD2. CDR3 length: 18 amino acids. V trimming: 6 bases; J trimming: 1 base; junction bases outside the gene matches: 15. CDR1 is MDHEN, CDR2 SYDVKM, per germline. CDR3 coding DNA: TGTGCCAGCAGGGAATGGGAAGCGGGAGGGCGGAAGTCCTACGAGCAGTACTTC. Protein sequence: CASREWEAGGRKSYEQYF.

This clonotype occurred a few times. The chain joins TRBV5-1 to TRBJ2-1, with no clear D. Trimming took 2 bases from V and 12 from J, leaving 12 bases between them. The CDR3 totals 12 residues. The germline CDR1 and CDR2 sequences are SGHRS and YFSETQ. The CDR3 is CASSFDPPWQFF. CDR3 nucleotide sequence: TGCGCCAGCAGCTTCGACCCCCCATGGCAGTTCTTC.

The rearrangement links TRBV2 to TRBJ2-1, with 7 nucleotides matching TRBD2. Germline V gives CDR1 SNHLY, CDR2 FYNNEI. V shed 0 bases and J 14 bases; nucleotides not matched to a gene: 10. There are 14 residues in the CDR3. The CDR3 region has the DNA TGTGCCAGCAGTGAAGCGCTTCGTGGGAGGGAAGAGTTCTTC. Residues: CASSEALRGREEFF.

V gene TRBV14 combines with J gene TRBJ1-2; no definite D call. V was shortened by 4 bases and J by 3 bases, with 15 bases between the two germline ends. The CDR3 runs 15 residues. CDR1 SGHDN and CDR2 FVKESK come from the germline V gene. The CDR3 region is CASSPLTEVYYGYTF. The CDR3 region has the DNA TGTGCCAGCAGCCCACTGACGGAAGTATACTATGGCTACACCTTC.

The chain carries TRBV7-9 and TRBJ2-7; TRBD2 matches 9 bases. With the DNA end fitting TRBJ2-5 better, the J assignment may be wrong. The V gene's germline CDR1 is SEHNR and CDR2 FQNEAQ (reference sequence). The CDR3 extends over 14 amino acids. The CDR3 protein is CASSLARGGQTQYF. The CDR3 DNA follows: TGTGCCAGCAGCTTAGCGCGGGGGGGGCAGACCCAGTACTTC.

Worth noting for this clonotype: A much larger clone lies one base from this, so it may be a read error. The genes are TRBV12-3 or TRBV12-4 and TRBJ1-2; tentative D call: TRBD1 (6 bases). V was trimmed by 5 bases and J by 6 bases, leaving 16 bases between them. This CDR3 has 14 residues. Written as DNA, the CDR3 is TGTGCCAGCAGTGTTCGGGGGGCGCGGCATGGCTACACCTTC. This sequence encodes CASSVRGARHGYTF.

CDR3 nucleotides: TGTGCCATCAGTCGGTCGAACACTGAAGCTTTCTTT. The encoded protein is CAISRSNTEAFF. This sequence joins TRBV10-3 and TRBJ1-1; D call uncertain. In germline, CDR1 is ENHRY, CDR2 SYGVKD. The V and J ends lost 5 bases and 1 base respectively, with 5 bases between them. This CDR3 is 12 amino acids long.

The table lists this clonotype with a count of one. The chain is built from TRBV11-2 and TRBJ2-7; D is unclear. This CDR3 is built from 15 residues. The germline V gene encodes CDR1 SGHAT and CDR2 FQNNGV. Deletions cut 3 bases from V and 0 bases from J, with 12 bases between. CDR3: CASSFEATLSYEQYF. The CDR3 DNA is TGTGCCAGCAGCTTCGAGGCTACCCTCTCCTACGAGCAGTACTTC.

The CDR3 DNA reads TGTGCCAGCACAAGACAGGGTTGGGTGAACACTGAAGCTTTCTTT. Its translation: CASTRQGWVNTEAFF. The J gene is TRBJ1-1, the V gene TRBV12-3 or TRBV12-4; 7 bases align to TRBD1. V shed 7 bases, J shed 0 bases, and the junction held 8 bases outside the gene matches. CDR3 size: 15 residues.

The chain employs TRBV28 and TRBJ1-6, with D hard to call. CDR1 and CDR2 (germline): MDHEN, SYDVKM. CDR3 length: 16 amino acids. The V and J ends lost 4 bases and 7 bases respectively, with 17 bases between them. CDR3 sequence reads: CASSSPERGPNSPLHF. In DNA form, the CDR3 reads TGTGCCAGCAGTTCACCAGAACGAGGCCCCAATTCACCCCTCCACTTT.

The gene calls are TRBV7-9 and TRBJ1-2; no definite D call. Trimming took 10 bases from V and 7 from J, leaving 13 bases between them. Per the germline V gene, CDR1 is SEHNR and CDR2 is FQNEAQ (reference sequence). The CDR3 extends over 11 amino acids. Here the CDR3 DNA reads TGTGCCACCACACGGGTGGGTGGCTACACCTTC. Protein sequence: CATTRVGGYTF.

This clonotype appeared many times. The V call is TRBV6-2 or TRBV6-3, the J call TRBJ2-1, with 8 bases fitting TRBD1. The junction had 14 bases not matched to a gene; V was cut back by 4 bases and J by 6 bases. The germline V gene encodes CDR1 MNHEY and CDR2 SVGEGT. This CDR3 is built from 17 residues. The CDR3 sequence: CASSSNLGTGERNEQFF. CDR3 bases: TGTGCCAGCAGTTCAAACTTGGGGACAGGTGAGCGCAATGAGCAGTTCTTC.

The chain couples TRBV27 to TRBJ2-2; the match to TRBD1 covers 9 bases. This CDR3 spans 15 amino acids. Trimming took 6 bases from V and 1 from J; bases not matched to a gene: 3. Germline CDR1 is MNHEY and CDR2 is SMNVEV (reference sequence). In DNA form, the CDR3 reads TGTGCCAGCAGCTGGACAGGGGTGAACACCGGGGAGCTGTTTTTT. This gives the protein CASSWTGVNTGELFF.

The rearrangement joins TRBV29-1 to TRBJ1-1; D is undetermined. The CDR3 is made up of 10 amino acids. V lost 7 bases and J lost 7, with 10 bases in between. Looked up from germline, CDR1 is SQVTM and CDR2 is ANQGSEA. CDR3 sequence (DNA): TGCAGCGCTAATCCGGGTGAAGCTTTCTTT. Amino acid sequence: CSANPGEAFF.